Below, one TCR beta chain is given with its context. What it binds is not known. Generated by immunoSEQ multiplex PCR, the TCRdb table keeps only in-frame clones and is missing some. The data hold some 30,000 clones, with around 80% observed a single time. The CDR3 is 16 amino acids. V was clipped by 7 bases and J by 8 bases, with 23 bases between them. Looked up from germline, CDR1 is MGHDK and CDR2 is SYGVNS. These data are taken from a study of a mutant IDH1 vaccine in newly diagnosed glioma. Study as a whole: Therapy received beforehand was radiotherapy, temozolomide, or both, with most patients given both.

General study points: Vaccine-induced immune responses occurred in roughly 93% of patients.

The time point denotes: week 35, safety follow-up. Each dose delivered 300 ug of mutant IDH1 20-mer peptide subcutaneously with imiquimod. Administration of eight vaccinations to patients took place in weeks 1, 3, 5, 7, 11, 15, 19, 23. Newly diagnosed WHO grade 3 or 4 IDH1-mutant, ATRX-lost astrocytomas were identified in the donors. This TCR was recovered from a middle-aged woman with glioma. The V and J genes are TRBV25-1 and TRBJ1-4, with D perhaps TRBD1 (5 bases). The input for sequencing was PBMCs, taken from a glioma patient whose treatment included an IDH1 peptide vaccine. CDR3 bases: TGTGCCAGCACCGGCGTTGATAACCAGGGAAGGGAAAAACTGTTTTTT. It yields the protein CASTGVDNQGREKLFF.